These T cell receptor beta chains were read from a single sample in a study of shared clonotypes between healthy human individuals. TCRdb keeps only in-frame clones here, not all; method: immunoSEQ multiplex PCR. The table records roughly 700,000 clones, approximately 79% of them present only once. Sequencing was carried out using memory CD4+ T cells sorted from blood. These receptor sequences come from a woman younger than 45 in good health. CDR3s include the opening cysteine and the closing phenylalanine or tryptophan. The order of the fields is D gene, V gene, CDR3 length, clone size, J gene, CDR3 DNA, CDR3 protein. A D gene is named only where the DNA matches it firmly. Part of the rows lack a size; the others show once, few, many or a class for expanded clones.

D gene: -; V gene: TRBV14; CDR3 length: 15; clone size: -; J gene: TRBJ2-7; CDR3 DNA: TGTGCCAGCAGCCAAGCCTGGCCCGCCTCCTACGAGCAGTACTTC; CDR3 protein: CASSQAWPASYEQYF
D gene: -; V gene: TRBV27; CDR3 length: 15; clone size: -; J gene: TRBJ2-3; CDR3 DNA: TGTGCCAGCAGTCTAGTGGGGTTTTTTACAGATACGCAGTATTTT; CDR3 protein: CASSLVGFFTDTQYF
D gene: -; V gene: TRBV6-6; CDR3 length: 13; clone size: few; J gene: TRBJ1-5; CDR3 DNA: TGTGCCAGCAGTTACGGAGGGCATCAGCCCCAGCATTTT; CDR3 protein: CASSYGGHQPQHF
D gene: TRBD2; V gene: TRBV19; CDR3 length: 15; clone size: few; J gene: TRBJ2-1; CDR3 DNA: TGTGCCAGTGCGACTAGCGGGAGCTCCTACAATGAGCAGTTCTTC; CDR3 protein: CASATSGSSYNEQFF
D gene: TRBD1; V gene: TRBV10-2; CDR3 length: 13; clone size: few; J gene: TRBJ2-7; CDR3 DNA: TGCGCCAGCATGTGGACAGGGAGCTACGAGCAGTACTTC; CDR3 protein: CASMWTGSYEQYF
D gene: -; V gene: TRBV2; CDR3 length: 15; clone size: -; J gene: TRBJ1-1; CDR3 DNA: TGTGCCAGCAACCCATTGGTCAGTACTAACACTGAAGCTTTCTTT; CDR3 protein: CASNPLVSTNTEAFF
D gene: TRBD1; V gene: TRBV25-1; CDR3 length: 14; clone size: -; J gene: TRBJ1-5; CDR3 DNA: TGTGCCAGCAGATCAGGGGGAAGCAATCAGCCCCAGCATTTT; CDR3 protein: CASRSGGSNQPQHF
D gene: TRBD2; V gene: TRBV27; CDR3 length: 15; clone size: -; J gene: TRBJ2-7; CDR3 DNA: TGTGCCAGCAGTTTATCGTGGACTAGCGGATACGAGCAGTACTTC; CDR3 protein: CASSLSWTSGYEQYF
D gene: -; V gene: TRBV23-1; CDR3 length: 15; clone size: -; J gene: TRBJ2-3; CDR3 DNA: TGCGCCAGCATACCCAGGGAGAGGGACACAGATACGCAGTATTTT; CDR3 protein: CASIPRERDTDTQYF
D gene: -; V gene: TRBV7-8; CDR3 length: 17; clone size: few; J gene: TRBJ2-2; CDR3 DNA: TGTGCCAGCAGCCCCCCCCTGCGTGAGCGGGCCACCGGGGAGCTGTTTTTT; CDR3 protein: CASSPPLRERATGELFF
D gene: -; V gene: TRBV5-1; CDR3 length: 14; clone size: -; J gene: TRBJ2-1; CDR3 DNA: TGCGCCAGCAGCTTGCAGGGGATTGACAATGAGCAGTTCTTC; CDR3 protein: CASSLQGIDNEQFF
D gene: -; V gene: TRBV21-1; CDR3 length: 15; clone size: once; J gene: TRBJ2-7; CDR3 DNA: TGTGCCAGCAGCAAAGGGACAGCTACCTCCTACGAGCAGTACTTC; CDR3 protein: CASSKGTATSYEQYF
D gene: -; V gene: TRBV5-1; CDR3 length: 12; clone size: -; J gene: TRBJ2-4; CDR3 DNA: TGCGCCAGCAGCCCGGGGCGGGACATTCAGTACTTC; CDR3 protein: CASSPGRDIQYF
D gene: TRBD1; V gene: TRBV27; CDR3 length: 16; clone size: -; J gene: TRBJ1-5; CDR3 DNA: TGTGCCAGCAGTCCGAGGGACAGGGGAAGCAATCAGCCCCAGCATTTT; CDR3 protein: CASSPRDRGSNQPQHF
D gene: -; V gene: TRBV28; CDR3 length: 15; clone size: few; J gene: TRBJ1-5; CDR3 DNA: TGTGCCAGCAGTCCCGCGGGGGCACGCAATCAGCCCCAGCATTTT; CDR3 protein: CASSPAGARNQPQHF
D gene: -; V gene: TRBV5-4; CDR3 length: 14; clone size: few; J gene: TRBJ2-7; CDR3 DNA: TGTGCCAGCAGCTTGGCCCTATCGAGCTACGAGCAGTACTTC; CDR3 protein: CASSLALSSYEQYF
D gene: TRBD2; V gene: TRBV7-8; CDR3 length: 17; clone size: -; J gene: TRBJ2-3; CDR3 DNA: TGTGCCAGCAGCTCCCCGGGCCTAGCGGGGGGGGAAGATACGCAGTATTTT; CDR3 protein: CASSSPGLAGGEDTQYF
D gene: -; V gene: TRBV7-9; CDR3 length: 12; clone size: -; J gene: TRBJ2-3; CDR3 DNA: TGTGCCAGCAGCTTATTGGGAGATACGCAGTATTTT; CDR3 protein: CASSLLGDTQYF
D gene: TRBD2; V gene: TRBV11-1; CDR3 length: 14; clone size: -; J gene: TRBJ2-7; CDR3 DNA: TGTGCCAGCAGCTTCCAGCGGGATTCCCTCGAGCAGTACTTC; CDR3 protein: CASSFQRDSLEQYF
D gene: -; V gene: TRBV5-1; CDR3 length: 12; clone size: -; J gene: TRBJ2-5; CDR3 DNA: TGCGCCAGCAGCTTGGAGAGTGAGACCCAGTACTTC; CDR3 protein: CASSLESETQYF
D gene: -; V gene: TRBV7-2; CDR3 length: 14; clone size: -; J gene: TRBJ1-5; CDR3 DNA: TGTGCCAGCAGCTTAGGACAGGCTTACCAGTCCCAGCATTTT; CDR3 protein: CASSLGQAYQSQHF
D gene: -; V gene: TRBV11-2; CDR3 length: 13; clone size: -; J gene: TRBJ1-5; CDR3 DNA: TGTGCCAGCAGCTTAACCCGTAATCAGCCCCAGCATTTT; CDR3 protein: CASSLTRNQPQHF
D gene: TRBD1; V gene: TRBV28; CDR3 length: 14; clone size: -; J gene: TRBJ1-2; CDR3 DNA: TGTGCCAGCAGTTTACAAACAGGGGCAGAGGGCTACACCTTC; CDR3 protein: CASSLQTGAEGYTF
D gene: TRBD1; V gene: TRBV5-1; CDR3 length: 13; clone size: -; J gene: TRBJ2-2; CDR3 DNA: TGCGCCAGCAGCCCACAGGGGTCCGGGGAGCTGTTTTTT; CDR3 protein: CASSPQGSGELFF
D gene: -; V gene: TRBV30; CDR3 length: 12; clone size: -; J gene: TRBJ2-7; CDR3 DNA: TGTGCCTGGAGCCTACTGGCCTACGAGCAGTACTTC; CDR3 protein: CAWSLLAYEQYF
D gene: -; V gene: TRBV7-9; CDR3 length: 16; clone size: once; J gene: TRBJ1-3; CDR3 DNA: TGTGCCAGCAGGACGGGACTTCCGAGCTCTGGAAACACCATATATTTT; CDR3 protein: CASRTGLPSSGNTIYF
D gene: -; V gene: TRBV7-3; CDR3 length: 13; clone size: -; J gene: TRBJ2-3; CDR3 DNA: TGTGCCAGCAGCTTAATGGGCACAGATACGCAGTATTTT; CDR3 protein: CASSLMGTDTQYF
D gene: -; V gene: TRBV27; CDR3 length: 15; clone size: -; J gene: TRBJ2-7; CDR3 DNA: TGTGCCAGCAGTTTATACTACGACGGTCCCTACGAGCAGTACTTC; CDR3 protein: CASSLYYDGPYEQYF
D gene: TRBD1; V gene: TRBV15; CDR3 length: 16; clone size: -; J gene: TRBJ1-4; CDR3 DNA: TGTGCCACCAGCAGAGATATCGGGACAGGGAACGAAAAACTGTTTTTT; CDR3 protein: CATSRDIGTGNEKLFF
D gene: -; V gene: TRBV18; CDR3 length: 16; clone size: -; J gene: TRBJ1-5; CDR3 DNA: TGTGCCAGCTCACCATACACCCTCAGGGAGGATCAGCCCCAGCATTTT; CDR3 protein: CASSPYTLREDQPQHF
D gene: TRBD1; V gene: TRBV9; CDR3 length: 15; clone size: -; J gene: TRBJ1-2; CDR3 DNA: TGTGCCAGCAGCGCCGTCACGACAGGGAGCTATGGCTACACCTTC; CDR3 protein: CASSAVTTGSYGYTF
D gene: -; V gene: TRBV11-3; CDR3 length: 16; clone size: many; J gene: TRBJ2-2; CDR3 DNA: TGTGCCAGCAGCTTAGGGGGACACCAGAACACCGGGGAGCTGTTTTTT; CDR3 protein: CASSLGGHQNTGELFF
D gene: -; V gene: TRBV6-1; CDR3 length: 13; clone size: -; J gene: TRBJ1-1; CDR3 DNA: TGTGCCAGCACTGGGACCCAGAACACTGAAGCTTTCTTT; CDR3 protein: CASTGTQNTEAFF
D gene: TRBD2; V gene: TRBV10-1; CDR3 length: 16; clone size: -; J gene: TRBJ2-2; CDR3 DNA: TGCGCCAGCACCGAACGGACTAGCGGCGACACCGGGGAGCTGTTTTTT; CDR3 protein: CASTERTSGDTGELFF
D gene: -; V gene: TRBV27; CDR3 length: 13; clone size: -; J gene: TRBJ2-7; CDR3 DNA: TGTGCCAGCAGTTTACGGGTATCCTACGAGCAGTACTTC; CDR3 protein: CASSLRVSYEQYF
D gene: -; V gene: TRBV5-1; CDR3 length: 14; clone size: -; J gene: TRBJ2-1; CDR3 DNA: TGCGCCAGCAGCCCGGGAAACGGTTACAATGAGCAGTTCTTC; CDR3 protein: CASSPGNGYNEQFF
D gene: -; V gene: TRBV27; CDR3 length: 13; clone size: -; J gene: TRBJ1-5; CDR3 DNA: TGTGCCAGCAGGCCGACGGGCAATCAGCCCCAGCATTTT; CDR3 protein: CASRPTGNQPQHF
D gene: -; V gene: TRBV7-9; CDR3 length: 15; clone size: -; J gene: TRBJ1-2; CDR3 DNA: TGTGCCAGCAGCTTGGCACACTGGGAGAGCTATGGCTACACCTTC; CDR3 protein: CASSLAHWESYGYTF
D gene: TRBD1; V gene: TRBV14; CDR3 length: 15; clone size: once; J gene: TRBJ2-5; CDR3 DNA: TGTGCCAGCAGCCACATAACAGGGGCACAAGAGACCCAGTACTTC; CDR3 protein: CASSHITGAQETQYF
D gene: TRBD1; V gene: TRBV29-1; CDR3 length: 12; clone size: -; J gene: TRBJ1-1; CDR3 DNA: TGCAGCGCGGACAGGGGAGGTACTGAAGCTTTCTTT; CDR3 protein: CSADRGGTEAFF
D gene: -; V gene: TRBV13; CDR3 length: 14; clone size: -; J gene: TRBJ2-1; CDR3 DNA: TGTGCCAGCAGCTCTAGGCTGGTCGTCAATGAGCAGTTCTTC; CDR3 protein: CASSSRLVVNEQFF
D gene: TRBD1; V gene: TRBV25-1; CDR3 length: 15; clone size: -; J gene: TRBJ2-2; CDR3 DNA: TGTGCCAGCAGTCGTACTCAGGGGGCGGACGGGGAGCTGTTTTTT; CDR3 protein: CASSRTQGADGELFF